This T cell receptor beta chain was observed in a study of Graves' ophthalmopathy and Graves' hyperthyroidism. The germline V gene has CDR1 SGHRS and CDR2 YFSETQ. The CDR3 is 14 amino acids. The ends lost 4 bases at V and 6 bases at J; junction bases unmatched: 4. Amplified material comprised TCR beta CDR3 regions derived from RNA transcripts. HTBI-primed first-round RT-PCR preceded second-round multiplex PCR. TCRdb processed the multiplex PCR reads anew with MiXCR; each CDR3 protein has one entry. The sample shows around 400,000 distinct CDR3 sequences, around 18% of them seen only once. This clonotype was counted many times. Thyroid ultrasound, orbital computed tomography, TRAb, serum thyroxine and clinical symptoms formed the basis of diagnosis.

The chain recombines TRBV5-1 with TRBJ1-1, with 12 bases aligning to TRBD1. The source material was peripheral blood. This clonotype originated in a woman in her late teens or twenties with Graves' ophthalmopathy. DNA of the CDR3: TGCGCCAGCAGCGGGGGACAGGGGGCCCCTGAAGCTTTCTTT. This sequence encodes CASSGGQGAPEAFF.